Shown below are 26 T cell receptor beta chains from a single sample sequenced in a study of T-cell reconstitution after alpha-beta-depleted transplantation in children. Unique molecular identifiers featured in how the TCRbeta library was prepared. TCRdb reprocessed the PCR reads with MiXCR, giving one entry per CDR3 protein. The data hold around 93,000 distinct CDR3 sequences, with 7% to 10% observed a single time. The input for sequencing was PBMCs from the stem cell graft donor, taken from the stem cell graft. The receptor source for this set is a human donor who donated a stem cell graft to a child with congenital amegakaryocytic thrombocytopenia.

The rearrangement joins TRBV20-1 to TRBJ2-1; 7 nucleotides align to TRBD1. CDR1 DFQATT and CDR2 SNEGSKA come from the germline V gene (reference sequence). V shed 6 bases and J 0 bases; nucleotides not matched to a gene: 5. The CDR3 has 14 amino acids. DNA for the CDR3: TGCAGTGCAAACCCAGGGGGCTCCTACAATGAGCAGTTCTTC. It is translated as CSANPGGSYNEQFF.

Ten or more counts support this clonotype. The V call is TRBV5-1, the J call TRBJ2-7, with 9 bases identical to TRBD1. V trimming: 0 bases; J trimming: 5 bases; junction bases outside the gene matches: 6. The CDR3 spans 15 residues. Germline V gene lookup returns CDR1 SGHRS and CDR2 YFSETQ. The CDR3 loop reads CASSLAPDRGHEQYF. In DNA form, the CDR3 reads TGCGCCAGCAGCTTGGCCCCGGACAGGGGTCACGAGCAGTACTTC. The full variable domain, with the rest looked up from reference TRBV5-1 and TRBJ2-7, is KAGVTQTPRYLIKTRGQQVTLSCSPISGHRSVSWYQQTPGQGLQFLFEYFSETQRNKGNFPGRFSGRQFSNSRSEMNVSTLELGDSALYLCASSLAPDRGHEQYFGPGTRLTVT.

The sample holds many counts of this clonotype. V and J are TRBV7-2 and TRBJ2-1, with 8 bases identical to TRBD2. Germline V CDR1 and CDR2: SGHTA, FQGNSA. The trim removed 8 bases at V and 4 bases at J, leaving 10 bases unmatched. The CDR3 runs 15 residues. The CDR3 here is CASSTSGSQYNEQFF. As DNA, the CDR3 is TGTGCCAGCTCCACGAGCGGGAGTCAATACAATGAGCAGTTCTTC.

Ten or more counts support this clonotype. This chain links TRBV10-3 with TRBJ1-1; D is possibly TRBD1 (6 bases). CDR3 length: 12 residues. Trimming took off 3 bases at V and 4 bases at J, with 6 bases between the two ends. Per the germline V gene, CDR1 is ENHRY and CDR2 is SYGVKD. The CDR3 sequence is CAISDRGTEAFF. The CDR3 coding sequence is TGTGCCATCAGTGACAGGGGCACTGAAGCTTTCTTT.

This clonotype has just a few counts. The chain employs TRBV4-2 and TRBJ2-2; no clear D. The CDR3 runs 15 residues. V lost 4 bases to trimming and J lost 1 base, with 10 bases between them. Germline lookup yields CDR1 LGHNA and CDR2 YNFKEQ. The CDR3 DNA reads as TGTGCCAGCAGCCTCCCCGAGCGGAACACCGGGGAGCTGTTTTTT. Encoded protein: CASSLPERNTGELFF.

This rearrangement joins TRBV15 to TRBJ1-5; 10 positions agree with TRBD1. Trimming cost V 1 base and J 6 bases; bases outside gene matches: 3. Germline CDR1 reads LNHNV; CDR2 reads YYDKDF (reference sequence). This CDR3 has 15 residues. CDR3 loop: CATSRGQGAGQPQHF. Here the CDR3 DNA reads TGTGCCACCAGCAGAGGACAGGGGGCAGGTCAGCCCCAGCATTTT.

This clonotype was seen many times. J is TRBJ2-3 and V is TRBV28; 7 bases fit TRBD1. V lost 5 bases and J lost 0; bases outside the gene matches: 2. The CDR3 runs 14 residues. Germline CDR1 and CDR2: MDHEN and SYDVKM. CDR3 sequence: CASSTGVSTDTQYF. The DNA of the CDR3 is TGTGCCAGCAGTACAGGGGTAAGCACAGATACGCAGTATTTT.

This clonotype has a count of ten or more. This sequence joins TRBV5-1 and TRBJ2-2; tentative D call: TRBD2 (6 bases). The germline gives CDR1 SGHRS, CDR2 YFSETQ. CDR3 length: 16 residues. V lost 4 bases and J 0 bases, leaving 13 bases between the germline ends. The CDR3 protein is CASSVEGLPNTGELFF. The DNA of the CDR3 is TGCGCCAGCAGCGTGGAGGGTCTTCCGAACACCGGGGAGCTGTTTTTT.

This clonotype was picked up many times. This sequence joins TRBV7-6 and TRBJ2-3; D unresolved. This CDR3 has 15 amino acids. Germline values: CDR1 SGHVS, CDR2 FNYEAQ. The V gene lost 1 base and the J gene lost 2 bases, with 10 bases spanning the gap. The CDR3: CASSLGLSNTDTQYF. For the CDR3, the DNA is TGTGCCAGCAGCTTAGGACTTAGTAACACAGATACGCAGTATTTT.

This clonotype was seen at least ten times. The chain carries TRBV20-1 and TRBJ2-1; the D is unclear. Germline V gives CDR1 DFQATT, CDR2 SNEGSKA (reference sequence). CDR3 length: 15 amino acids. Trimming took off 6 bases at V and 0 bases at J, with 15 bases between the two ends. The CDR3 DNA reads TGCAGTGCAACCGACACCGCCAGCTCCTACAATGAGCAGTTCTTC. It translates to CSATDTASSYNEQFF.

This clonotype was recorded at least ten times. The chain couples TRBV20-1 to TRBJ2-1; D gene uncertain. The CDR3 sequence is 14 residues long. CDR1 DFQATT and CDR2 SNEGSKA come from the germline V gene (reference sequence). V gave up 0 bases and J gave up 7 bases, with 13 bases separating them. CDR3 in DNA: TGCAGTGCTAGAGATGGAGATAAGGTGAATGAGCAGTTCTTC. Translating gives CSARDGDKVNEQFF.

In this sample, this clonotype turned up many times. This chain connects TRBV3-1 to TRBJ1-5, with unresolved D. CDR1 is LGHDT and CDR2 is YNNKEL in the germline V gene (reference sequence). V was cut by 0 bases and J by 6 bases, with 6 bases left in between. CDR3 length equals 13 residues. The CDR3 is CASSQEIAQPQHF. The CDR3 DNA follows: TGTGCCAGCAGCCAAGAAATCGCTCAGCCCCAGCATTTT. Using reference TRBV3-1 and TRBJ1-5 for the parts outside the CDR3, the full variable domain is DTAVSQTPKYLVTQMGNDKSIKCEQNLGHDTMYWYKQDSKKFLKIMFSYNNKELIINETVPNRFSPKSPDKAHLNLHINSLELGDSAVYFCASSQEIAQPQHFGDGTRLSIL.

In this sample, this clonotype turned up many times. This sequence joins TRBV5-1 and TRBJ2-1; 10 nucleotides line up with TRBD1. Per germline, CDR1 SGHRS and CDR2 YFSETQ. The CDR3 runs 15 residues. J was trimmed by 6 bases and V by 4 bases; bases with no gene match: 7. Here the CDR3 DNA reads TGCGCCAGCAGCCCAGCCGGGACAGGGGCCAATGAGCAGTTCTTC. Translation gives CASSPAGTGANEQFF.

There are many counts of this clonotype. J is TRBJ1-6 and V is TRBV15, with D unresolved. With 1 base removed from V and 0 bases from J, the gap between germline ends came to 1 base. The CDR3 is made up of 14 amino acids. From germline, CDR1 is LNHNV and CDR2 YYDKDF (reference sequence). The CDR3 DNA sequence: TGTGCCACCAGCAGAGTCTCCTATAATTCACCCCTCCACTTT. Translation gives CATSRVSYNSPLHF.

This clonotype was observed many times. DNA of the CDR3: TGTGCCAGCAGCGGAGGGGGACTAGCTAACGAGCAGTACTTC. This codes for CASSGGGLANEQYF. This chain links TRBV9 with TRBJ2-7, with 9 nucleotides matching TRBD2. CDR3 length: 14 amino acids. Germline V gene data show CDR1 as SGDLS and CDR2 as YYNGEE. V lost 3 bases and J lost 5; bases outside the gene matches: 6.

This clonotype was counted many times. V gene TRBV28 combines with J gene TRBJ2-7; D unclear. Germline V gene data show CDR1 as MDHEN and CDR2 as SYDVKM. This CDR3 is built from 12 residues. V lost 6 bases, J lost 8 bases, and 14 bases lay in between. In nucleotides, the CDR3 is TGTGCCAGCAGCCCCGAGGTTACGAAGCAGTACTTC. Translated, it gives CASSPEVTKQYF.

Worth noting for this clonotype: This may stem from a read error, because a much larger clone lies one nucleotide away. The chain recombines TRBV5-6 with TRBJ2-5, with unresolved D. Germline V gene sequence: CDR1 SGHDT, CDR2 YYEEEE. The CDR3 loop spans 13 amino acids. In DNA, the CDR3 is TGTGCCAGCAACTTGGGATTTCAAGAGACCCAGTACTTC. It specifies CASNLGFQETQYF.

Note on this clonotype: Germline is not matched at one junction end, which may reflect a read error. The chain couples TRBV7-2 to TRBJ2-3; either TRBD1 or TRBD2 may fit D (6 bases each). The germline gives CDR1 SGHTA, CDR2 FQGNSA. This CDR3 has 14 residues. CDR3 in amino acids: CASSLLRDTDTQYF. The CDR3 DNA reads TGTGCCAGCAGCTTACTGCGGGACACAGATACGCAGTATTTC.

This clonotype was found many times. J is TRBJ1-2 and V is TRBV5-1; D is unclear. This CDR3 has 16 amino acids. The germline V gene encodes CDR1 SGHRS and CDR2 YFSETQ. V lost 0 bases, J lost 0 bases, and 12 bases lay in between. The CDR3 coding sequence is TGCGCCAGCAGCTTGGACGCGGCGGGAGCTAACTATGGCTACACCTTC. Protein sequence: CASSLDAAGANYGYTF.

This chain uses TRBV20-1 with TRBJ2-7; D perhaps matches TRBD2 (5 bases). The V gene's germline CDR1 is DFQATT and CDR2 SNEGSKA (reference sequence). This CDR3 is 14 amino acids long. Trimming stripped 5 bases from V and 6 bases from J, with 20 bases between. The CDR3 loop is CSAVLGPSRGEQYF. DNA of the CDR3: TGCAGTGCTGTACTAGGACCATCTCGGGGCGAGCAGTACTTC.

The sample holds many counts of this clonotype. CDR3 protein: CASSQNGLGYNEQFF. The CDR3 nucleotides read TGTGCCAGCAGTCAAAACGGCCTAGGTTACAATGAGCAGTTCTTC. The chain recombines TRBV6-2 or TRBV6-3 with TRBJ2-1; D is unclear. The CDR3 is 15 amino acids. Trimming left V 5 bases short and J 4 bases short, with 15 bases between. Germline-derived CDR1 and CDR2 are MNHEY and SVGEGT.

This clonotype was recorded at least ten times. This chain links TRBV29-1 with TRBJ1-1; D is undetermined. Germline V gene sequence: CDR1 SQVTM, CDR2 ANQGSEA. The V and J ends lost 5 bases and 5 bases respectively, with 15 bases between them. This CDR3 comprises 13 residues. The CDR3, as DNA: TGCAGCGTTCGAGGGCCAGGAGGGACTGAAGCTTTCTTT. Protein product: CSVRGPGGTEAFF.

This clonotype was counted at least ten times. The V gene is TRBV5-1, the J gene TRBJ2-5, with D tentatively TRBD1 (7 bases). CDR3 size: 15 residues. The germline CDR1 and CDR2 sequences are SGHRS and YFSETQ. V lost 4 bases, J lost 5 bases, and 18 bases lay in between. The CDR3 DNA is TGCGCCAGCAGCGGGGGGACACAGGGACAGGAGACCCAGTACTTC. The encoded protein is CASSGGTQGQETQYF.

This clonotype has ten or more counts. The chain couples TRBV20-1 to TRBJ2-4; TRBD2 matches at 8 bases. V lost 3 bases to trimming and J lost 0 bases; unmatched junction nucleotides: 10. Germline assignment: CDR1 DFQATT and CDR2 SNEGSKA (reference sequence). The CDR3 is 17 amino acids. CDR3 coding DNA: TGCAGTGCTAGGACGGTCGCGGGAGGCATAGCCAAAAACATTCAGTACTTC. It specifies CSARTVAGGIAKNIQYF.

By share of the sample, this clonotype is medium-sized (0.01 to 0.1%). V usage is TRBV29-1 and J usage is TRBJ2-7; 7 nucleotides line up with TRBD1. The V gene end was trimmed by 5 bases and the J gene end by 2 bases; junction bases not matched to a gene: 6. Germline V gene lookup returns CDR1 SQVTM and CDR2 ANQGSEA. The CDR3 spans 13 residues. CDR3 nucleotide sequence: TGCAGCGTTACATTACAGGGGCCCTACGAGCAGTACTTC. It translates to CSVTLQGPYEQYF.

This clonotype has a single count. This sequence joins TRBV30 and TRBJ2-7; 14 nucleotides line up with TRBD2. V lost 2 bases and J lost 4; bases outside the gene matches: 4. The CDR3 loop spans 15 amino acids. Germline-derived CDR1 and CDR2 are GTSNPN and SVGIG (reference sequence). As DNA, the CDR3 is TGTGCCTGGAGTCGGACTAGCGGGGGGACTTACGAGCAGTACTTC. Its protein product is CAWSRTSGGTYEQYF.